The rows below give T cell receptor beta chains drawn from one sample of a study of blood T cell repertoires in COVID-19. TCRdb's copy holds only in-frame clones and misses some; the assay was immunoSEQ multiplex PCR. The data hold a few hundred thousand clones, with approximately 90% observed a single time. Specimen: PBMCs or T cells enriched from blood (not recorded which). Receptors were obtained from a woman aged 45-65 years who had recovered from COVID-19. CDR3s include the opening cysteine and the closing phenylalanine or tryptophan. A D gene is named only where the DNA matches it firmly. Size tells how often a clone was seen (once, few, many) or the class of an expanded clone, and some rows leave it out.

11 | NA | TRBJ1-2 | TRBV20-1 | NA | TGCAGTGCTACAGAACAGAAGGGCTACACCTTC | CSATEQKGYTF
13 | NA | TRBJ2-2 | TRBV20-1 | NA | TGCAGTGCTAGTTCCTCGAACACCGGGGAGCTGTTTTTT | CSASSSNTGELFF
18 | TRBD2 | TRBJ2-3 | TRBV4-1 | NA | TGCGCCAGCAGCCCGGGACTAGCGGGGGTCCTTGGGGGTGATACGCAGTATTTT | CASSPGLAGVLGGDTQYF
16 | TRBD1 | TRBJ2-1 | TRBV19 | NA | TGTGCCAGTAGTATAGGGACGGGACAGGGGATCCATGAGCAGTTCTTC | CASSIGTGQGIHEQFF
14 | TRBD2 | TRBJ2-7 | TRBV9 | NA | TGTGCCAGCAGCGTAGCCAGCGGGGTCTACGAGCAGTACTTC | CASSVASGVYEQYF
15 | TRBD1 | TRBJ2-3 | TRBV5-1 | NA | TGCGCCAGCAGCGGCGGGACAGGGGGCACAGATACGCAGTATTTT | CASSGGTGGTDTQYF
19 | TRBD2 | TRBJ2-7 | TRBV19 | NA | TGTGCCACCAGAAAAGACCTGGCTAGCGGGGGCCCCACGTCCTACGAGCAGTACTTC | CATRKDLASGGPTSYEQYF
15 | NA | TRBJ2-7 | TRBV15 | NA | TGTGCCACCAGCACAGAGGCGGCGGCGAGCTACGAGCAGTACTTC | CATSTEAAASYEQYF
15 | NA | TRBJ1-1 | TRBV4-3 | NA | TGCGCCAGCAGCCAAGGTGGGCTCGGGGTCAGTCGAGCTTTCTTT | CASSQGGLGVSRAFF
15 | NA | TRBJ1-4 | TRBV5-1 | NA | TGCGCCAGCAGCTTGGAGGGGAGGTCTAATGAAAAACTGTTTTTT | CASSLEGRSNEKLFF
16 | NA | TRBJ2-1 | TRBV6-5 | NA | TGTGCCAGCAGTTACCTATCGGACGGACACTACAATGAGCAGTTCTTC | CASSYLSDGHYNEQFF
15 | NA | TRBJ2-1 | TRBV28 | NA | TGTGCCAGCAGTTTATTCCGGGGGGCGCGCAATGAGCAGTTCTTC | CASSLFRGARNEQFF
15 | NA | TRBJ1-2 | TRBV9 | NA | TGTGCCAGCAGCACCCTCGACGGCGGGGGGTATGGCTACACCTTC | CASSTLDGGGYGYTF
14 | TRBD1 | TRBJ1-3 | TRBV28 | few | TGTGCCAGCAGTACAGGGGGTCCGGGAAACACCATATATTTT | CASSTGGPGNTIYF
15 | NA | TRBJ1-5 | TRBV2 | NA | TGTGCCAGCAGTGAAGCGCTTACGGGTGCGGGGCCCCAGCATTTT | CASSEALTGAGPQHF
18 | TRBD1 | TRBJ1-1 | TRBV13 | NA | TGTGCCAGCAGCTTAGATACGGTGTGGGGACAGGGTTCGGTTGAAGCTTTCTTT | CASSLDTVWGQGSVEAFF
12 | NA | TRBJ2-1 | TRBV12-3/TRBV12-4 | NA | TGTGCCAGCAGACCGGGACACGATGAGCAGTTCTTC | CASRPGHDEQFF
12 | NA | TRBJ1-2 | TRBV30 | once | TGTGCCTGGACGTCGTCGAACTATGGCTACACCTTC | CAWTSSNYGYTF
14 | NA | TRBJ2-1 | TRBV19 | NA | TGTGCCACCCCTTTTCGGGGAGAATACAATGAGCAGTTCTTC | CATPFRGEYNEQFF
19 | TRBD1 | TRBJ2-3 | TRBV7-9 | NA | TGTGCCAGCAGCTTTAGCTGGGGTCAGGGGGCAAAGACTTCTTATACGCAGTATTTT | CASSFSWGQGAKTSYTQYF
15 | TRBD1 | TRBJ1-1 | TRBV2 | NA | TGTGCCAGCAGTGGCGACAGGGGGAAGTACACTGAAGCTTTCTTT | CASSGDRGKYTEAFF
15 | TRBD1 | TRBJ1-2 | TRBV5-1 | NA | TGCGCCAGCAGCGACGGGACAGGAGGAATCTATGGCTACACCTTC | CASSDGTGGIYGYTF
13 | NA | TRBJ1-3 | TRBV5-3 | NA | TGTGCCAGAAGCTTCAGGGGTGGAAACACCATATATTTT | CARSFRGGNTIYF
11 | NA | TRBJ1-1 | TRBV6-5 | NA | TGTGCCAGCAGTAGAGGACAGGAAGCTTTCTTT | CASSRGQEAFF
15 | NA | TRBJ1-4 | TRBV4-2 | NA | TGTGCCAGCAGCCAGGAGGAGGGTTTCAGTGAAAAACTGTTTTTT | CASSQEEGFSEKLFF
16 | TRBD1 | TRBJ2-2 | TRBV5-5 | once | TGTGCCAGCAGCTTCCTACAGGGGTCGTACACCGGGGAGCTGTTTTTT | CASSFLQGSYTGELFF
13 | NA | TRBJ1-4 | TRBV5-1 | NA | TGCGCCAGCAGCTTTGAGGTCAATGAAAAACTGTTTTTT | CASSFEVNEKLFF
13 | TRBD1 | TRBJ2-7 | TRBV27 | NA | TGTGCCAGCAGTCCGTACAGGGGGTACGAGCAGTACTTC | CASSPYRGYEQYF
14 | NA | TRBJ1-2 | TRBV2 | few | TGTGCCAGCAGTGGGTTAGGGGTGAACTATGGCTACACCTTC | CASSGLGVNYGYTF
13 | TRBD1 | TRBJ2-7 | TRBV28 | NA | TGTGCCAGCAGTCCCCGGGACAGCTCGGAGCAGTACTTC | CASSPRDSSEQYF
15 | NA | TRBJ1-2 | TRBV3-1/TRBV3-2 | NA | TGTGCCAGCAGCCCGGAGGTCAGGGACTTAAATGGCTACACCTTC | CASSPEVRDLNGYTF
15 | TRBD1 | TRBJ1-5 | TRBV3-1/TRBV3-2 | NA | TGTGCCAGCAGCCTTGGGACAGCCCCGAATCAGCCCCAGCATTTT | CASSLGTAPNQPQHF
14 | NA | TRBJ2-3 | TRBV7-2 | once | TGTGCCAGCAAACCAGGTTGGGGCACAGATACGCAGTATTTT | CASKPGWGTDTQYF
14 | TRBD1 | TRBJ1-2 | TRBV24-1 | NA | TGTGCCACCAGTGACCCTGGACAGGTGAATGGCTACACCTTC | CATSDPGQVNGYTF
17 | TRBD2 | TRBJ2-3 | TRBV7-9 | NA | TGTGCCAGCAGCTTAGCGCTGAGCGGGGGGGGTACAGATACGCAGTATTTT | CASSLALSGGGTDTQYF
17 | TRBD2 | TRBJ2-2 | TRBV9 | once | TGTGCCAGCAGCCAAGTCGCGGGGGGGCTTTACACCGGGGAGCTGTTTTTT | CASSQVAGGLYTGELFF
14 | NA | TRBJ1-3 | TRBV5-1 | NA | TGCGCCAGCAGCTTGGAAAGGGGCGGAAACACCATATATTTT | CASSLERGGNTIYF
16 | TRBD1 | TRBJ1-6 | TRBV6-4 | NA | TGTGCCAGCAGTCCACAGGGGTCAAACAATAATTCACCCCTCCACTTT | CASSPQGSNNNSPLHF
15 | TRBD1 | TRBJ1-2 | TRBV4-3 | NA | TGCGCCAGCAGCCCGGGACAGGGTCCTAACTATGGCTACACCTTC | CASSPGQGPNYGYTF
13 | TRBD1 | TRBJ2-7 | TRBV7-6 | NA | TGTGCCAGCAGCGAAGACAGGGACTACGAGCAGTACTTC | CASSEDRDYEQYF
13 | TRBD1 | TRBJ1-1 | TRBV29-1 | NA | TGCAGCGTCAGTCGACAGGGCGGCACTGAAGCTTTCTTT | CSVSRQGGTEAFF
16 | TRBD2 | TRBJ2-2 | TRBV9 | NA | TGTGCCAGCACCTCAAACCCCATCGGGGGGGCGCGGGAGCTGTTTTTT | CASTSNPIGGARELFF
17 | TRBD2 | TRBJ2-3 | TRBV4-2 | NA | TGTGCCAGCAGCCAAGCCAGCGGGGGGGCTTGGTTTGATACGCAGTATTTT | CASSQASGGAWFDTQYF
13 | NA | TRBJ2-1 | TRBV4-1 | NA | TGCGCCAGCAGCCAAGAATGGTCCAGTGAGCAGTTCTTC | CASSQEWSSEQFF
12 | NA | TRBJ2-2 | TRBV19 | NA | TGTGCCAGTAGTACCCGCAGGGGGGAGCTGTTTTTT | CASSTRRGELFF
15 | TRBD1 | TRBJ2-5 | TRBV10-1 | NA | TGCGCCAGCAGTGAGATGCTCGGACAGGGGGGGACCCAGTACTTC | CASSEMLGQGGTQYF
13 | NA | TRBJ2-1 | TRBV7-8 | NA | TGTGCCAGCAGCTTAGCCGGCCCGGGAGAGCAGTTCTTC | CASSLAGPGEQFF
16 | TRBD2 | TRBJ2-2 | TRBV5-1 | NA | TGCGCCAGCAGCCCCCTCGGGGGGGCGGGCACCGGGGAGCTGTTTTTT | CASSPLGGAGTGELFF
17 | TRBD2 | TRBJ2-3 | TRBV24-1 | NA | TGTGCCACCAGTGATCACAGCGGGGGGGTTCGCACAGATACGCAGTATTTT | CATSDHSGGVRTDTQYF
14 | TRBD2 | TRBJ2-1 | TRBV6-5 | NA | TGTGCCAGCAGAGATGCGGGCGGGGGCAATGAGCAGTTCTTC | CASRDAGGGNEQFF
16 | TRBD1 | TRBJ1-2 | TRBV2 | NA | TGTGCCAGCAGTGAAGCGGTGACAGGGGTTGCTAATGGCTACACCTTC | CASSEAVTGVANGYTF
14 | NA | TRBJ1-1 | TRBV5-1 | NA | TGCGCCAGCAGCTTGCGGCAGGGGTCCACTGAAGCTTTCTTT | CASSLRQGSTEAFF
15 | NA | TRBJ2-3 | TRBV28 | NA | TGTGCCAGCAGTGCGAATAGCGGAACCACAGATACGCAGTATTTT | CASSANSGTTDTQYF
15 | NA | TRBJ1-1 | TRBV6-5 | NA | TGTGCCAGCAGTATTACGGGGGGTACGAACACTGAAGCTTTCTTT | CASSITGGTNTEAFF